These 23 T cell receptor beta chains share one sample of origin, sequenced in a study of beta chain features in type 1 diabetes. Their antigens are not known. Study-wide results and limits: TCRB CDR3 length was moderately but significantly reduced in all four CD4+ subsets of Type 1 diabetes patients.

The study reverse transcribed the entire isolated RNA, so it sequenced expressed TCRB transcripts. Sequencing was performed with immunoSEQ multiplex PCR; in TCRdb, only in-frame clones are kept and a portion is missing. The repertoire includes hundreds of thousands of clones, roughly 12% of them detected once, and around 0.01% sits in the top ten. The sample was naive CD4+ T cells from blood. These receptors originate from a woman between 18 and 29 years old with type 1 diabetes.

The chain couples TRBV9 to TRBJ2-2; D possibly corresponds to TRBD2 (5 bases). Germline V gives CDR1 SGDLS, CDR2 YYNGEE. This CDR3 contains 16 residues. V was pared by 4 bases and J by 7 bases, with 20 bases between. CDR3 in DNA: TGTGCCAGCAGCCCCCGGGATAGTAGAAAAAACGGGGAGCTGTTTTTT. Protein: CASSPRDSRKNGELFF.

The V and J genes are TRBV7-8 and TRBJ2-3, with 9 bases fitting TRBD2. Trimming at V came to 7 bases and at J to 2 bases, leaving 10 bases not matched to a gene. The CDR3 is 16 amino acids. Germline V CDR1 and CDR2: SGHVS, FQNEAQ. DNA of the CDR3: TGTGCCAGCACCCACCGGGTAGCGGGGGTCACAGATACGCAGTATTTT. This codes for CASTHRVAGVTDTQYF.

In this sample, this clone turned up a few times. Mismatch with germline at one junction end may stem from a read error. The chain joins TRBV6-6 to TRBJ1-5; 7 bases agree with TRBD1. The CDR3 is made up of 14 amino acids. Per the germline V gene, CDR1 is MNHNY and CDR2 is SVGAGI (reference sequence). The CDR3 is CASTYGDRYQPQHF. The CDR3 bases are TGTGCCAGCACTTACGGGGACAGATATCAGCCCCAGCATTTT.

This CDR3 reads CASSPSGRASYEQYF. Written as DNA, the CDR3 is TGCGCCAGCAGTCCTAGCGGGAGGGCCTCCTACGAGCAGTACTTC. The chain recombines TRBV23-1 with TRBJ2-7, with 12 positions matching TRBD2. TRBV23-1 carries the ORF label, with uncertain function. There are 15 residues in the CDR3. Trimming took 4 bases from V and 0 from J; bases not matched to a gene: 1.

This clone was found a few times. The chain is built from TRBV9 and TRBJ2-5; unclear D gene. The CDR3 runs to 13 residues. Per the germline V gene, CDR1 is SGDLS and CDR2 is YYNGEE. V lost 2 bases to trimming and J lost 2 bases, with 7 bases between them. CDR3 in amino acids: CASSVGFQETQYF. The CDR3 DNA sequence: TGTGCCAGCAGCGTCGGGTTTCAAGAGACCCAGTACTTC.

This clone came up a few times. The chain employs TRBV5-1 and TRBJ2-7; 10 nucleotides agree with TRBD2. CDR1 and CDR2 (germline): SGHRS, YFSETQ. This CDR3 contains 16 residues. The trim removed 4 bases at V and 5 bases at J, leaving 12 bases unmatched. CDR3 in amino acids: CASSRQSGGALDEQYF. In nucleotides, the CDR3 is TGCGCCAGCAGCAGACAAAGCGGGGGGGCCCTCGACGAGCAGTACTTC.

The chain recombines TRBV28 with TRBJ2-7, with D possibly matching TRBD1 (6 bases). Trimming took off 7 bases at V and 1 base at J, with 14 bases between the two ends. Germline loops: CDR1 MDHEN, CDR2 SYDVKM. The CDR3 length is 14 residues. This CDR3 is CASTVTGKSYEQYF. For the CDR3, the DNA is TGTGCCAGCACCGTAACAGGGAAGTCCTACGAGCAGTACTTC.

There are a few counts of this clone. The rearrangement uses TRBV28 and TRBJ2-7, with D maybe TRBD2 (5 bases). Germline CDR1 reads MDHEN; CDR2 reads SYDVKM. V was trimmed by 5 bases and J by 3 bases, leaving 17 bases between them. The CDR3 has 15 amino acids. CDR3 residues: CASSPPRVYHYEQYF. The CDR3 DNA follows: TGTGCCAGCAGTCCCCCGAGGGTGTATCACTACGAGCAGTACTTC.

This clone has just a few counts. Here the CDR3 DNA reads TGTGCCAGCAGCAAACAGGACAGCTTCTTC. Its protein product is CASSKQDSFF. This sequence joins TRBV21-1 and TRBJ2-1; the table assigns TRBD1, which was not confirmed against the DNA. TRBV21-1 is a listed pseudogene. The CDR3 runs to 10 residues.

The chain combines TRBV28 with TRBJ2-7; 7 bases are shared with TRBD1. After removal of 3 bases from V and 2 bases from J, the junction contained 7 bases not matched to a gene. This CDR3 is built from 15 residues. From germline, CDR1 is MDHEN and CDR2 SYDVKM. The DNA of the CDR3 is TGTGCCAGCAGTTTCCTCCGGGACAGCACCTACGAGCAGTACTTC. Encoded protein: CASSFLRDSTYEQYF.

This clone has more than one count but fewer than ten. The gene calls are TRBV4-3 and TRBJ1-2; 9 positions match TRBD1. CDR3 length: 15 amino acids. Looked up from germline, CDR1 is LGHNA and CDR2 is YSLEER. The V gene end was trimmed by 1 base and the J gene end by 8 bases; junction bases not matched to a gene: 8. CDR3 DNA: TGCGCCAGCAGCCAAGGACGGGACAGGGTTTGGGGCTACACCTTC. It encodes CASSQGRDRVWGYTF.

The CDR3 DNA reads TGCGCCAGCAGTCGACAGGGACATGAGCAGTTCTTC. This encodes CASSRQGHEQFF. V and J are TRBV4-3 and TRBJ2-1, with TRBD1 identical over 7 bases. Germline V lookup: CDR1 LGHNA, CDR2 YSLEER. The CDR3 is 12 residues long. V shed 6 bases and J 8 bases; nucleotides not matched to a gene: 4.

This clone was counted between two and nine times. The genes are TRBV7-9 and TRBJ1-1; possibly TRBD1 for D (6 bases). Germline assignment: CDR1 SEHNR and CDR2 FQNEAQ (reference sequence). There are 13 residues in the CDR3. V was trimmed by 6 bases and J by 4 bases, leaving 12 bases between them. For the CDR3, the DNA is TGTGCCAGCAGTTCCAGGGGCCCCACTGAAGCTTTCTTT. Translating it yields CASSSRGPTEAFF.

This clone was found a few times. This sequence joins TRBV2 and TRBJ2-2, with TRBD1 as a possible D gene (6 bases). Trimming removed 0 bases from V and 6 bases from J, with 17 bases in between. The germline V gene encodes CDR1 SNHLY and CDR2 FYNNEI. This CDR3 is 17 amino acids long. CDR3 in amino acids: CASSEARTVWLPGELFF. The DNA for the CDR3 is TGTGCCAGCAGTGAAGCTAGGACAGTCTGGTTGCCCGGGGAGCTGTTTTTT. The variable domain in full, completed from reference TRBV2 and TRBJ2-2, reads EPEVTQTPSHQVTQMGQEVILRCVPISNHLYFYWYRQILGQKVEFLVSFYNNEISEKSEIFDDQFSVERPDGSNFTLKIRSTKLEDSAMYFCASSEARTVWLPGELFFGEGSRLTVL.

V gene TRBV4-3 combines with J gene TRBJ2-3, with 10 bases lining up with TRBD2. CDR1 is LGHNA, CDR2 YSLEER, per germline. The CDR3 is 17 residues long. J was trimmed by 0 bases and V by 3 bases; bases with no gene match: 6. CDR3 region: CASSHLLLAGSTDTQYF. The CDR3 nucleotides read TGCGCCAGCAGCCACCTGTTACTAGCGGGGAGCACAGATACGCAGTATTTT.

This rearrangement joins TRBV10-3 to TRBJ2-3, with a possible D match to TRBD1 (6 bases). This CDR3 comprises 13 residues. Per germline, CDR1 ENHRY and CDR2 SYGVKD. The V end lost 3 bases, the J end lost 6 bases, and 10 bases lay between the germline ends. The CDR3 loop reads CAISDYREDTQYF. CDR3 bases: TGTGCCATCAGTGACTACAGGGAGGATACGCAGTATTTT.

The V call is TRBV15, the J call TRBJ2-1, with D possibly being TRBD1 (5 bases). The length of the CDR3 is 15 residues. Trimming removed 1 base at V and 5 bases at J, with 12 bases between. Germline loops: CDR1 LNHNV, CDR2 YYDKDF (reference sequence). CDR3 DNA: TGTGCCACCAGCAGAGCATTGCAGGGAAACAATGAGCAGTTCTTC. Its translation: CATSRALQGNNEQFF.

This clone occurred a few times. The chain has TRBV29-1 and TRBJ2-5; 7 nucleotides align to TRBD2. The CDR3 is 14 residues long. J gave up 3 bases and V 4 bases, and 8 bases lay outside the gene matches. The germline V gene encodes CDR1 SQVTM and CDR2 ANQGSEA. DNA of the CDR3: TGCAGCGTTGTAGCCCCAGGGAGGGAAGAGACCCAGTACTTC. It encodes CSVVAPGREETQYF.

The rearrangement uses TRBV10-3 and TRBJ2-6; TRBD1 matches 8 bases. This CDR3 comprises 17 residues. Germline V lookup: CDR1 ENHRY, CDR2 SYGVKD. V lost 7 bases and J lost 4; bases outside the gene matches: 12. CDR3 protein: CAITEAGGAVGANVLTF. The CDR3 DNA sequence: TGTGCCATCACCGAGGCAGGGGGCGCGGTGGGGGCCAACGTCCTGACTTTC.

CDR3 DNA sequence: TGTGCCAGCAGTTACGATACAGGGCCCCCGAGAGGGGAGCTGTTTTTT. Protein: CASSYDTGPPRGELFF. V usage is TRBV6-5 and J usage is TRBJ2-2; possibly TRBD1 for D (6 bases). The CDR3 length is 16 residues. Trimming pared 2 bases from V and 8 bases from J, leaving 18 bases between. The germline V gene encodes CDR1 MNHEY and CDR2 SVGAGI.

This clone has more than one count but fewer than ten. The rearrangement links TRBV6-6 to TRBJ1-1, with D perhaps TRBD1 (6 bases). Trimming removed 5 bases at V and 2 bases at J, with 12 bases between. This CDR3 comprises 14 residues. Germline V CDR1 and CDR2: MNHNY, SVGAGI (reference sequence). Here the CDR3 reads CASSAADRNTEAFF. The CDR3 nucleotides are TGTGCCAGCAGTGCGGCGGACAGAAACACTGAAGCTTTCTTT.

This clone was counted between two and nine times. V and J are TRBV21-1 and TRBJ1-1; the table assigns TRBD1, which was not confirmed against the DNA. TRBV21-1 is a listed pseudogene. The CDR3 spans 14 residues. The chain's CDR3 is CASSKGTGHAEAFF. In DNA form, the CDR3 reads TGTGCCAGCAGCAAAGGCACGGGACACGCTGAAGCTTTCTTT.

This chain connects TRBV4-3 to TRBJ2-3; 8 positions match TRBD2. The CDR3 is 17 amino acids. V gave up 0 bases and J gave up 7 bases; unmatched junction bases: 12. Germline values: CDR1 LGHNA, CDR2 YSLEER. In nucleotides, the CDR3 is TGCGCCAGCAGCCAAGATGTCGGGCGGGAGGTTGGGAATACGCAGTATTTT. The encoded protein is CASSQDVGREVGNTQYF.